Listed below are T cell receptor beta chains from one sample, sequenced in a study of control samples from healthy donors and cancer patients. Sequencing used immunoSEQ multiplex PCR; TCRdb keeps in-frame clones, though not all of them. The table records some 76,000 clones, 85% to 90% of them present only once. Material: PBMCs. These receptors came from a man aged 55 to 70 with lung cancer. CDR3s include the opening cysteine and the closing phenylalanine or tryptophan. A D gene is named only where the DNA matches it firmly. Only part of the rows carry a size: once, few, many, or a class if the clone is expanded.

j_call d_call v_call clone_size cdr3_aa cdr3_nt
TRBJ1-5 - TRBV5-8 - CASSSRPGSNQPQHF TGTGCCAGCAGCTCCCGTCCTGGTAGCAATCAGCCCCAGCATTTT
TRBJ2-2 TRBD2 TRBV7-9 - CASSQAGGYPGELFF TGTGCCAGCAGCCAAGCGGGGGGTTATCCCGGGGAGCTGTTTTTT
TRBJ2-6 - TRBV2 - CATSPGAGGANVLTF TGTGCCACCTCCCCAGGGGCAGGAGGGGCCAACGTCCTGACTTTC
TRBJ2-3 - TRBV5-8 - CASSLKGLSTDTQYF TGTGCCAGCAGCTTGAAAGGGCTCAGCACAGATACGCAGTATTTT
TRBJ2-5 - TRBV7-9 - CASSRSAGETQYF TGTGCCAGCAGCCGTTCGGCCGGGGAGACCCAGTACTTC
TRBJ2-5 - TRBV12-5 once CASGRQETQYF TGTGCTAGCGGCAGACAAGAGACCCAGTACTTC
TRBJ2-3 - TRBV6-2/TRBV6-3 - CASSDPAGASTDTQYF TGTGCCAGCAGTGACCCCGCGGGGGCAAGCACAGATACGCAGTATTTT
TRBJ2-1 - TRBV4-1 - CASSPDSSSYNEQFF TGCGCCAGCAGCCCAGACTCGAGCTCCTACAATGAGCAGTTCTTC
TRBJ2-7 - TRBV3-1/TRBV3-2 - CASSPPNFQAYEQYF TGTGCCAGCAGCCCGCCGAACTTTCAGGCCTACGAGCAGTACTTC
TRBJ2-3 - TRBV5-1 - CASSLVFQPTGGDTQYF TGCGCCAGCAGCTTGGTCTTCCAGCCCACCGGGGGCGATACGCAGTATTTT
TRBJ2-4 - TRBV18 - CASSGGLQNIQYF TGTGCCAGCTCGGGGGGGCTCCAAAACATTCAGTACTTC
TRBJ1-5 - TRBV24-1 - CATSDPFDNSGGNQPQHF TGTGCCACCAGTGACCCCTTCGACAATTCAGGAGGCAATCAGCCCCAGCATTTT
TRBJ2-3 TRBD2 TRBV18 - CASSPKGLAGGTDTQYF TGTGCCAGCTCACCGAAGGGACTAGCGGGGGGAACAGATACGCAGTATTTT
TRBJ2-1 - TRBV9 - CASSVEESSYNEQFF TGTGCCAGCAGCGTAGAAGAGAGCTCCTACAATGAGCAGTTCTTC
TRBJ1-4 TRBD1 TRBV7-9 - CASSLAGQNEKLFF TGTGCCAGCAGCTTAGCGGGACAGAATGAAAAACTGTTTTTT
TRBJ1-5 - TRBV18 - CASSQGSNQPQHF TGTGCCAGCTCACAGGGGAGCAATCAGCCCCAGCATTTT
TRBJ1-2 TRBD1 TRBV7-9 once CASSFGQGGLAGYTF TGTGCCAGCAGTTTTGGACAGGGAGGTTTGGCTGGCTACACCTTC
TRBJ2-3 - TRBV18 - CASSPPSVLDTQYF TGTGCCAGCTCACCACCGTCGGTTCTGGATACGCAGTATTTT
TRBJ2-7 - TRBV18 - CASSPPAGVREQYF TGTGCCAGCTCACCACCCGCAGGAGTACGCGAGCAGTACTTC
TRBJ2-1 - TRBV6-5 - CAISRGRENEQFF TGTGCCATATCTCGGGGTCGAGAGAATGAGCAGTTCTTC
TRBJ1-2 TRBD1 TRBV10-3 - CAISESDRGVVAF TGTGCCATCAGTGAGTCAGACAGGGGGGTTGTCGCCTTC
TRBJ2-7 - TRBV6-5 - CASRSGFSEQYF TGTGCCAGCAGATCAGGGTTCTCCGAGCAGTACTTC
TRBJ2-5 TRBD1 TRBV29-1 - CSAYRGRETQYF TGCAGCGCATACAGGGGCCGGGAGACCCAGTACTTC
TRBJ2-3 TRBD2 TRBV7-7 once CASSLIAGGQADTQYF TGTGCCAGCAGCTTAATAGCGGGGGGGCAGGCAGATACGCAGTATTTT
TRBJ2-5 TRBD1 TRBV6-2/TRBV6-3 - CASSSTGAETQYF TGTGCCAGCAGTTCTACAGGGGCAGAGACCCAGTACTTC
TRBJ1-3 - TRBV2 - CASSENLSSGNTIYF TGTGCCAGCAGTGAAAATCTTAGCTCTGGAAACACCATATATTTT
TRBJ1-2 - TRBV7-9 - CASSLEGRGDYGYTF TGTGCCAGCAGCTTAGAGGGTCGTGGGGACTATGGCTACACCTTC
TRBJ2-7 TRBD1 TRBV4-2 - CASSQGRDRAYEQYF TGTGCCAGCAGCCAGGGGAGAGACAGGGCCTACGAGCAGTACTTC
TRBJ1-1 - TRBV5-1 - CASSLTTGITEAFF TGCGCCAGCAGCCTCACGACAGGCATCACTGAAGCTTTCTTT
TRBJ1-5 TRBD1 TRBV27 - CASSLKQGAHQPQHF TGTGCCAGCAGTTTAAAACAGGGGGCTCATCAGCCCCAGCATTTT
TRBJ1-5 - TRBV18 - CASSLTPDSADQPQHF TGTGCCAGCTCACTTACTCCGGACAGTGCTGATCAGCCCCAGCATTTT
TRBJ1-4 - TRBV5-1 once CASKSHSGVNEKLFF TGCGCCAGCAAGTCACACTCGGGGGTTAATGAAAAACTGTTTTTT
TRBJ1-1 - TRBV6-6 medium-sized CASSRSGYTEAFF TGTGCCAGCAGTCGGTCCGGGTACACTGAAGCTTTCTTT
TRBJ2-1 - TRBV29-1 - CSVDSRGSSYNEQFF TGCAGCGTTGATTCGAGGGGCAGCTCCTACAATGAGCAGTTCTTC
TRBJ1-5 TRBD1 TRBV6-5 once CASSYSRQGAGQPQHF TGTGCCAGCAGTTACTCGAGACAGGGGGCGGGTCAGCCCCAGCATTTT
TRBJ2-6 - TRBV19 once CASSYSGANVLTF TGTGCCAGTAGTTATTCTGGGGCCAACGTCCTGACTTTC
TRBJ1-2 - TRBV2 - CASSEASGQYYGYTF TGTGCCAGCAGTGAAGCGTCAGGACAGTACTATGGCTACACCTTC
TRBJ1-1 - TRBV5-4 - CASRMTLENTEAFF TGTGCCAGCAGAATGACCTTGGAGAACACTGAAGCTTTCTTT
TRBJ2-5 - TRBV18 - CASSPSYQETQYF TGTGCCAGCTCACCATCGTACCAAGAGACCCAGTACTTC
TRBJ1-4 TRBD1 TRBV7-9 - CASSRDRLNEKLFF TGTGCCAGCAGCCGGGACAGGCTTAATGAAAAACTGTTTTTT
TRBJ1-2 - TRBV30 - CAWSLSIGGYTF TGTGCCTGGAGCCTCTCTATAGGCGGCTACACCTTC
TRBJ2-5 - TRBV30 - CAWSDGKTQYF TGTGCCTGGAGCGATGGAAAGACCCAGTACTTC
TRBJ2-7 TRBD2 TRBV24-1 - CATSDLGGRGPHYDEQYF TGTGCCACCAGTGATTTGGGGGGGAGGGGCCCTCACTACGACGAGCAGTACTTC
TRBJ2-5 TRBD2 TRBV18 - CASSQLAGGQMEETQYF TGTGCCAGCTCACAACTAGCGGGGGGCCAAATGGAAGAGACCCAGTACTTC
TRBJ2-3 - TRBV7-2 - CASSYGGPRGTDTQYF TGTGCCAGCAGCTACGGGGGGCCCCGCGGCACAGATACGCAGTATTTT
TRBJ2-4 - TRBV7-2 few CASSPRRGELAKNIQYF TGTGCCAGCAGCCCCCGGAGGGGCGAACTAGCCAAAAACATTCAGTACTTC
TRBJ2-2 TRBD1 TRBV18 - CASSPRDRWNTGELFF TGTGCCAGCTCACCAAGGGACAGGTGGAACACCGGGGAGCTGTTTTTT
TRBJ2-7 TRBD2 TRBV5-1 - CASTRTSGGAGPYEQYF TGCGCCAGCACCCGGACTAGCGGGGGGGCCGGTCCCTACGAGCAGTACTTC
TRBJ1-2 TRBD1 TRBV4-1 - CASSQDSGGNYGYTF TGCGCCAGCAGCCAAGACTCAGGGGGCAACTATGGCTACACCTTC
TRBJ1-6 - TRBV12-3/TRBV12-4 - CASSGQYNSPLHF TGTGCCAGCAGTGGACAGTATAATTCACCCCTCCACTTT